This TCR beta chain was documented in a study of shared clonotypes between healthy human individuals. Assay: immunoSEQ multiplex PCR; the TCRdb copy retains only in-frame clones and omits some. This table has 2.3 million or so clones, roughly 93% appearing once. In germline, CDR1 is MNHNS, CDR2 SASEGT. The CDR3 sequence is 14 residues long. V dropped 6 bases and J dropped 2; count of bases not matched to a gene: 3. Naive CD45RA+ and memory CD45RA-negative subsets were split from CD4+ cells. The sequence was collected from a man younger than 35 in good health. Some clones in this sample may be carry-over from other donors' samples. Sequenced input: naive CD4+ T cells from PBMCs. The subset was: CD45RA+ positively selected. The rearrangement links TRBV6-1 to TRBJ1-3; 8 bases align to TRBD1. CDR3 sequence: CASSKQGAGNTIYF. The CDR3 DNA reads as TGTGCCAGCAGCAAACAGGGGGCTGGAAACACCATATATTTT.